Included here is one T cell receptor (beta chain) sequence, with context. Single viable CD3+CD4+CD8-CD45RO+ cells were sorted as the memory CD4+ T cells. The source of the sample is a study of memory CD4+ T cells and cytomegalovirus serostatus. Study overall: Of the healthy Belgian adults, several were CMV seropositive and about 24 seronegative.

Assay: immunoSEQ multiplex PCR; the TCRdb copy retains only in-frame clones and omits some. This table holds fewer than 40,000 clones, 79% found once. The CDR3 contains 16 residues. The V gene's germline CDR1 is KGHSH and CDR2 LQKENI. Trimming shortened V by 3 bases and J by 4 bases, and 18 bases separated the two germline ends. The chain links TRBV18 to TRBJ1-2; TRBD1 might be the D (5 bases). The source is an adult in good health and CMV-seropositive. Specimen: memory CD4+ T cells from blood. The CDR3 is CASSPNNGAGGYGYTF. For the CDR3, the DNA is TGTGCCAGCTCACCGAATAATGGGGCCGGTGGCTATGGCTACACCTTC.